A single sample is the source of the 10 T cell receptor beta chains below, sequenced in a study of Graves' ophthalmopathy and Graves' hyperthyroidism (dated by TCRdb to 2016 to 2019). Sequenced using an Illumina HiSeq 2000. TCR beta CDR3 regions were amplified from RNA transcripts for repertoire sequencing. The first round of RT-PCR was done with HTBI primers and the Qiagen OneStep RT-PCR kit, and was followed by a second round of multiplex PCR, then size selection and purification. TCRdb reworked the public reads: Q25 trimming with fastp, MiXCR clone assembly, productive beta chains retained. Each CDR3 protein gets just one entry, which takes the most common genes and DNA from the rows behind it. The sample table lists fewer than 350,000 distinct CDR3 sequences, roughly a sixth of them with a count of one. Of the sample, 9% to 15% falls within the top ten clones. Sequencing was done on a sample of peripheral blood. The receptors here all came from an adult man with Graves' ophthalmopathy.

This clonotype was recorded at least ten times. The chain joins TRBV5-1 to TRBJ2-2, with D perhaps TRBD1 (5 bases). V was trimmed by 4 bases and J by 5 bases, leaving 12 bases between them. CDR3 length: 14 residues. CDR1 and CDR2 from the germline V gene are SGHRS and YFSETQ. CDR3 coding DNA: TGCGCCAGCAGCCGCGACAGACCAACCGGGGAGCTGTTTTTT. This encodes CASSRDRPTGELFF.

This clonotype was seen repeatedly, ten times or more. This chain connects TRBV6-1 to TRBJ2-4; maybe TRBD2 (5 bases). The CDR3 loop spans 15 amino acids. The V end lost 6 bases, the J end lost 6 bases, and 18 bases lay between the germline ends. Germline V lookup: CDR1 MNHNS, CDR2 SASEGT. The CDR3 spells CASSIGLRGGNIQYF. CDR3 nucleotides: TGTGCCAGCAGCATCGGACTCCGAGGCGGAAACATTCAGTACTTC.

This clonotype was detected many times. The V call is TRBV6-1, the J call TRBJ1-2; D uncertain. Germline V gene sequence: CDR1 MNHNS, CDR2 SASEGT. The CDR3 consists of 12 residues. V was cut by 2 bases and J by 5 bases, with 6 bases left in between. The CDR3 reads CASSESGYGYTF. DNA for the CDR3: TGTGCCAGCAGTGAATCGGGATATGGCTACACCTTC.

This clonotype has a count of ten or more. In DNA, the CDR3 is TGTGCCGGCCATGCTGGTCTAAACACTGAAGCTTTCTTT. Amino acid sequence: CAGHAGLNTEAFF. The chain links TRBV18 to TRBJ1-1; no reliable D call. V lost 11 bases and J lost 2, with 15 bases in between. Germline CDR1 and CDR2: KGHSH and LQKENI. There are 13 residues in the CDR3.

This clonotype has at least ten counts. The rearrangement uses TRBV6-1 and TRBJ1-1; D uncertain. Germline CDR1 and CDR2: MNHNS and SASEGT. The CDR3 contains 12 residues. The V end was cut by 2 bases, the J end by 0 bases, with 1 base between. The chain's CDR3 is CASSELNTEAFF. The DNA of the CDR3 is TGTGCCAGCAGTGAACTGAACACTGAAGCTTTCTTT.

This clonotype was seen at least ten times. The V gene is TRBV6-1, the J gene TRBJ1-1, with 8 bases fitting TRBD1. CDR1 is MNHNS and CDR2 is SASEGT in the germline V gene. This CDR3 has 15 residues. The J segment lost 2 bases and the V segment lost 6 bases, leaving 8 bases of the junction unmatched. Here the CDR3 reads CASRTRGQANTEAFF. CDR3 in DNA: TGTGCCAGCAGGACCCGGGGACAGGCAAACACTGAAGCTTTCTTT.

This clonotype was picked up many times. The chain recombines TRBV28 with TRBJ1-5, with 9 bases that match TRBD1. This CDR3 region has 15 residues. CDR1 and CDR2 from the germline V gene are MDHEN and SYDVKM. J gave up 2 bases and V 7 bases, and 6 bases lay outside the gene matches. CDR3 sequence reads: CASKGDRVRNQPQHF. Written as DNA, the CDR3 is TGTGCCAGCAAGGGGGACAGGGTGCGCAATCAGCCCCAGCATTTT. The full variable domain, in which reference TRBV28 and TRBJ1-5 provide the parts outside the CDR3, is DVKVTQSSRYLVKRTGEKVFLECVQDMDHENMFWYRQDPGLGLRLIYFSYDVKMKEKGDIPEGYSVSREKKERFSLILESASTNQTSMYLCASKGDRVRNQPQHFGDGTRLSIL.

This clonotype came up many times. This sequence joins TRBV5-1 and TRBJ2-6; D uncertain. With 1 base removed from V and 2 bases from J, the gap between germline ends came to 7 bases. CDR1 SGHRS and CDR2 YFSETQ come from the germline V gene. The CDR3 covers 15 residues. Here the CDR3 reads CASSLTRPGANVLTF. DNA of the CDR3: TGCGCCAGCAGCTTGACCCGACCTGGGGCCAACGTCCTGACTTTC. The full variable domain, completed using reference TRBV5-1 and TRBJ2-6, is KAGVTQTPRYLIKTRGQQVTLSCSPISGHRSVSWYQQTPGQGLQFLFEYFSETQRNKGNFPGRFSGRQFSNSRSEMNVSTLELGDSALYLCASSLTRPGANVLTFGAGSRLTVL.

This clonotype appeared many times. The chain employs TRBV27 and TRBJ1-3; 10 nucleotides match TRBD1. V was clipped by 5 bases and J by 3 bases; unmatched bases: 4. The germline V gene has CDR1 MNHEY and CDR2 SMNVEV (reference sequence). The CDR3 covers 15 residues. CDR3 in DNA: TGTGCCAGCAGTCTGACAGGGGGCTTTGGAAACACCATATATTTT. It translates to CASSLTGGFGNTIYF.

This clonotype was found many times. V gene TRBV30 combines with J gene TRBJ1-2; possibly TRBD1 for D (5 bases). This CDR3 comprises 14 residues. Germline V gene data show CDR1 as GTSNPN and CDR2 as SVGIG (reference sequence). With 4 bases removed from V and 6 bases from J, the gap between germline ends came to 18 bases. The CDR3: CAWTVGSGWNGYTF. In DNA, the CDR3 is TGTGCCTGGACCGTAGGTTCAGGGTGGAATGGCTACACCTTC.